These 15 T cell receptor beta chains were all obtained from the same sample, sequenced in a study of T-cell reconstitution after alpha-beta-depleted transplantation in children. Preparation of the TCRbeta library involved a method that used unique molecular identifiers. Via MiXCR, TCRdb re-called the PCR reads, giving one row per CDR3 protein. The table records 200,000 to 250,000 distinct CDR3 sequences, around 8.4% of them present only once. The sample in question was PBMCs, mostly from graft donor cells, obtained 360 days after TCRalphabeta/CD19-depleted stem cell transplant. The receptors come from a male patient between 2 and 15 years old who had a stem cell transplant for acute myeloid leukemia, so the T cells may come from the graft donor.

Only a few counts were recorded for this clonotype. The chain has TRBV7-6 and TRBJ2-6; TRBD2 might be the D (6 bases). The CDR3 loop spans 14 amino acids. Germline V gene sequence: CDR1 SGHVS, CDR2 FNYEAQ. Deletions cut 10 bases from V and 3 bases from J, with 13 bases between. The CDR3 DNA is TGTGCCACCGGAGGGGCCTTTGGGGCCAACGTCCTGACTTTC. As protein: CATGGAFGANVLTF.

The J gene is TRBJ2-3, the V gene TRBV28; 14 bases map to TRBD2. CDR3 length equals 17 residues. V was clipped by 4 bases and J by 2 bases; unmatched bases: 5. Per germline, CDR1 MDHEN and CDR2 SYDVKM. DNA for the CDR3: TGTGCCAGCAGTTCTACGGGACTAGCGGGGGTCACAGATACGCAGTATTTT. Amino acid sequence: CASSSTGLAGVTDTQYF. Variable domain in full (rest from reference TRBV28 and TRBJ2-3): DVKVTQSSRYLVKRTGEKVFLECVQDMDHENMFWYRQDPGLGLRLIYFSYDVKMKEKGDIPEGYSVSREKKERFSLILESASTNQTSMYLCASSSTGLAGVTDTQYFGPGTRLTVL.

This clonotype was counted many times. The chain employs TRBV9 and TRBJ2-5; 7 bases line up with TRBD2. The CDR3 runs to 16 residues. Germline V gives CDR1 SGDLS, CDR2 YYNGEE. V lost 2 bases and J lost 3; bases outside the gene matches: 10. The CDR3 protein is CASSVTPFRGEETQYF. The CDR3 region has the DNA TGTGCCAGCAGCGTCACCCCTTTCCGGGGGGAAGAGACCCAGTACTTC. Full variable domain (missing parts from reference TRBV9 and TRBJ2-5): DSGVTQTPKHLITATGQRVTLRCSPRSGDLSVYWYQQSLDQGLQFLIQYYNGEERAKGNILERFSAQQFPDLHSELNLSSLELGDSALYFCASSVTPFRGEETQYFGPGTRLLVL.

This clonotype was recorded a few times. V usage is TRBV28 and J usage is TRBJ2-1; possible D gene TRBD1, 6 bases. This CDR3 has 13 amino acids. Deletions cut 4 bases from V and 9 bases from J, with 13 bases between. From germline, CDR1 is MDHEN and CDR2 SYDVKM. The CDR3 loop is CASSSPQGGEQFF. CDR3 nucleotides: TGTGCCAGCAGTTCCCCCCAAGGGGGTGAGCAGTTCTTC.

This clonotype was seen many times. The CDR3 sequence is CASGWGLAGVSNEQFF. CDR3 nucleotide sequence: TGCGCCAGCGGATGGGGACTAGCGGGAGTCAGCAATGAGCAGTTCTTC. The chain combines TRBV5-1 with TRBJ2-1, with 14 nucleotides matching TRBD2. The CDR3 runs to 16 residues. CDR1 SGHRS and CDR2 YFSETQ come from the germline V gene. The V gene end was trimmed by 7 bases and the J gene end by 6 bases; junction bases not matched to a gene: 9.

This clonotype has a count of ten or more. The chain combines TRBV4-1 with TRBJ2-2; 7 positions agree with TRBD2. V trimming: 0 bases; J trimming: 9 bases; junction bases outside the gene matches: 7. Germline CDR1 and CDR2: MGHRA and YSYEKL. The CDR3 runs to 15 residues. The CDR3 is CASSQDASGRRELFF. In DNA, the CDR3 is TGCGCCAGCAGCCAAGACGCTAGCGGTCGCCGGGAGCTGTTTTTT.

This clonotype came up many times. The chain employs TRBV29-1 and TRBJ2-7; D is ambiguous. The V and J ends lost 4 bases and 4 bases respectively, with 17 bases between them. Germline V CDR1 and CDR2: SQVTM, ANQGSEA. CDR3 length equals 14 residues. Here the CDR3 reads CSVVLGRTLYEQYV. Here the CDR3 DNA reads TGCAGCGTTGTTCTGGGCCGGACCCTTTACGAGCAGTACGTC.

This chain links TRBV5-1 with TRBJ2-3, with 11 bases aligning to TRBD2. The CDR3 is made up of 18 amino acids. Trimming removed 1 base from V and 2 bases from J; junction bases left unmatched: 9. Germline CDR1 is SGHRS and CDR2 is YFSETQ. For the CDR3, the DNA is TGCGCCAGCAGCTTGAGGGGGACTAGCGGACCATACACAGATACGCAGTATTTT. Protein: CASSLRGTSGPYTDTQYF.

The table lists this clonotype with many counts. The rearrangement uses TRBV7-6 and TRBJ2-4, with D unclear. Germline V gives CDR1 SGHVS, CDR2 FNYEAQ. Trimming pared 2 bases from V and 0 bases from J, leaving 8 bases between. This CDR3 has 15 residues. In DNA form, the CDR3 reads TGTGCCAGCAGCTTAAATAGCCTAGCCAAAAACATTCAGTACTTC. Translating gives CASSLNSLAKNIQYF.

This clonotype was seen a handful of times. The chain carries TRBV7-9 and TRBJ2-1, with 7 bases aligning to TRBD2. This CDR3 is 13 amino acids long. Germline V lookup: CDR1 SEHNR, CDR2 FQNEAQ (reference sequence). Unmatched junction bases numbered 2, after V lost 4 bases and J lost 5 bases. The CDR3 spells CASSSGTNNEQFF. As DNA, the CDR3 is TGTGCCAGCAGCTCGGGGACTAACAATGAGCAGTTCTTC. Looking up the rest from reference TRBV7-9 and TRBJ2-1 gives the full variable domain: DTGVSQNPRHKITKRGQNVTFRCDPISEHNRLYWYRQTLGQGPEFLTYFQNEAQLEKSRLLSDRFSAERPKGSFSTLEIQRTEQGDSAMYLCASSSGTNNEQFFGPGTRLTVL.

This chain joins TRBV12-3 or TRBV12-4 and TRBJ2-7, with 7 bases matching TRBD2. Trimming took 4 bases from V and 4 from J; bases not matched to a gene: 4. The CDR3 consists of 13 residues. The CDR3 loop reads CASSYRGGYEQYV. DNA for the CDR3: TGTGCCAGCAGTTATCGGGGAGGGTACGAGCAGTACGTC.

This clonotype was picked up many times. The chain carries TRBV20-1 and TRBJ2-2, with a possible D match to TRBD2 (5 bases). V lost 3 bases and J lost 6, with 11 bases in between. Germline CDR1 reads DFQATT; CDR2 reads SNEGSKA (reference sequence). The CDR3 loop spans 13 amino acids. CDR3 amino acids: CSASGVPAGELFF. CDR3 DNA sequence: TGCAGTGCTAGCGGGGTTCCCGCCGGGGAGCTGTTTTTT.

This clonotype was recorded a few times. The rearrangement links TRBV7-2 to TRBJ1-2, with TRBD1 matching over 7 bases. CDR3 size: 14 residues. Losses at the gene ends were 4 bases for V and 4 bases for J; bases not matched to a gene: 6. Germline V lookup: CDR1 SGHTA, CDR2 FQGNSA. CDR3 bases: TGTGCCAGCAGCTCGCGACAGGGTGGCTATGGCTACACCTTC. Translation gives CASSSRQGGYGYTF.

With respect to this clonotype: Germline is not matched at one junction end, which may reflect a read error. The rearrangement uses TRBV12-3 or TRBV12-4 and TRBJ1-5, with D maybe TRBD1 (6 bases). The CDR3 is made up of 14 amino acids. For the CDR3, the DNA is TGTGCCAGCAGTTTATCACAGGGCGATCAGGCCCAGCATTTT. It encodes CASSLSQGDQAQHF.

This clonotype was seen only a few times. The chain uses TRBV3-1 and TRBJ2-7; 7 bases agree with TRBD2. J gave up 9 bases and V 1 base, and 6 bases lay outside the gene matches. CDR3 size: 13 residues. Germline V lookup: CDR1 LGHDT, CDR2 YNNKEL (reference sequence). CDR3 nucleotide sequence: TGTGCCAGCAGCCAAGGACGGGAGGACGCGCAGTACTTC. This codes for CASSQGREDAQYF.